This TCR beta chain was found in a study of cytomegalovirus exposure and HLA in healthy donors (dated by TCRdb to 2016 to 2017). About the investigation overall: An earlier analysis of fewer than 750 of the donors reported 250 to 350 Gb of sequence data and 95 million to 140 million unique TCR beta sequences obtained from approximately 180 million T cells. Roughly 300 gigabases of sequencing data and tens of millions of unique TCR sequences were included in an early release covering 550 to 650 HLA-typed donors. The genetic ancestry cluster associated with self-reported Caucasian donors included 81% of the roughly 390 genotyped donors. The aim of the study was to test whether cataloging public T cell receptors could identify signatures of past pathogen exposure. The study profiled the T cell repertoires of 500 to 800 subjects by immunosequencing and related them to cytomegalovirus serostatus. Besides the first cohort of roughly 660 subjects, a separate validation cohort made up of 90 to 150 different subjects was used. The study combined high-throughput TCR immunosequencing, statistical association of individual TCRs with disease status, and machine learning to predict cytomegalovirus infection status. To study patterns of TCR occurrence, a later analysis re-analyzed previously published TCR beta repertoires from around 700 donors and added high-resolution HLA genotyping. Rather than using new phenotypic data, the later analysis identified candidate immune exposures from TCR beta sequences and from how often those sequences occurred across donors. An earlier analysis of several hundred of the donors applied high-throughput TCR beta sequencing to assess whether each TCR beta V gene segment acted as functional or pseudogenic. Donor age, sex, ethnicity and CMV serostatus were compiled together with the repertoire data. A later genetic analysis took genome-wide SNP genotypes for about three fifths of the 666 donors and used that subset as a discovery cohort. Every repertoire in the discovery cohort had been generated on one and the same sequencing platform. Both class I and class II loci were covered by HLA typing, at four-digit resolution. Typing coverage differed by locus: A, B, C, DRB1 and DQB1 were typed in roughly 629-630 donors, DQA1 in about 500, DPA1 in nearly 610, and DPB1 in 450 to 490. About 5 DR-DQ haplotypes were handled as single units for association and clustering, since linkage in the cohort was strong. On average, about 200,000 unique TCR beta nucleotide sequences were sequenced per donor among fewer than 500 genotyped donors of the cohort, with about 17% of those sequences being non-productive. The study at large found these results: The study listed 150 to 200 TCR beta chains as associated with cytomegalovirus. Because the 87-base-pair reads could not distinguish some IMGT-functional V segments, including TRBV6-2 and TRBV6-3, those segments were excluded. Because counts were too low, about 18 rarely observed V segments, including chromosome 9 orphons, were excluded from the earlier analysis of fewer than 650 of the donors. For the cohort, immune exposure information was limited to CMV serostatus. Across donors, most TCR sequences were observed very rarely, whereas some public TCRs were present in many individuals. A later analysis found that TCR association rates varied across HLA loci, with DRB1 alleles showing the most associated TCRs and HLA-C alleles the fewest. In vitro tests confirmed that a few of the cytomegalovirus-associated TCR beta chains recognize cytomegalovirus antigens. The classifier was reported to diagnose cytomegalovirus status with high specificity and sensitivity in both the original cohort and the validation cohort. Linkage disequilibrium might explain the correlated functional status among segregating V segments, but an unknown experimental factor could not be excluded. A further reported finding was that TCR beta sequences accurately predicted the HLA-A and HLA-B alleles for most subjects in the first cohort. According to a later genetic analysis, donors in an Asian-associated ancestry cluster had fewer N-insertions in productive TCRs than the approximately 630-donor mean. Because some donors lacked HLA typing at each locus, the association tests relied only on the typed subset. In a later analysis, HLA-associated TCR beta chains showed more clonal expansion and lower generation probabilities than non-associated chains that were equally common. According to a later analysis, most CMV-associated TCR beta chains appeared to be HLA-restricted, and the HLA associations seemed to be driven largely by CMV exposure. In an earlier analysis of more than 450 of the donors, most TCR beta V segments were observed in productive rearrangements about 90% or about 30% of the time, broadly matching IMGT annotations. This cohort had only TCR beta chains sequenced, and the lack of alpha or paired-chain data limited which features could be detected. Roughly uniform sequencing depth across donors was assumed in presence/absence analyses, although this assumption may not hold. In a later analysis, some 17,000 TCR beta sequences were associated with specific HLA alleles at a false discovery rate of 0.05. A later genetic analysis associated a missense DCLRE1C variant with V-gene and J-gene trimming of TCR beta chains, and an independent cohort replicated the association. According to the authors, the approach could potentially be generalized to other disease states and immunological phenotypes. The sequencing pipeline was judged likely to have produced a cluster of highly shared sequence variants as a technical artifact. When HLA alleles, especially DR and DQ, strongly co-occurred, TCR associations were difficult to assign to individual alleles. Several of the top co-occurrence clusters appeared to be linked to parvovirus B19, influenza, CMV and Epstein-Barr virus, according to a later analysis.

The method behind the library was the immunoSEQ multiplex PCR assay. A mixture of 60 forward primers for TCR Vbeta segments and 13 reverse primers for TCR Jbeta segments was used in the multiplex PCR. The CDR3 region of rearranged TCR beta genes was amplified from genomic DNA with a multiplex PCR assay. The Illumina HiSeq System was used to sequence the amplified TCR beta libraries as 87-base-pair reads. From the authors' description of their analysis: Across the roughly 670 repertoires, a later analysis counted some 80 million unique TCR beta chains, some 11 million of which were shared by at least two donors. Raw reads were error-corrected and collapsed into unique sequences with a nearest-neighbor algorithm that merged closely related sequences to remove PCR and sequencing errors. To assign V, D and J gene segments, CDR3 sequences were aligned to IMGT reference sequences. For a sequence to be retained, a match of at least six nucleotides to both a V gene segment and a J gene segment was required. A rearrangement was called productive if the CDR3 had no stop codons and remained in frame with V and J, and every other rearrangement was called non-productive. CDR3 was defined according to IMGT convention as the region running from the second conserved V-encoded cysteine to the conserved J-encoded phenylalanine. Sequences without an unambiguous match to a single V gene segment were excluded from the earlier analysis of a few hundred of the donors. An earlier analysis of over 450 of the donors classified V segments as functional when productive rearrangements were above 56.7% and as segregating when the standard deviation between donors was above 5%. A statistical classification framework was developed to diagnose cytomegalovirus status using the catalog of TCR beta chain sequences. In a later analysis, TCR nucleotide sequences were compared against IMGT/GENE-DB human TR gene sequences so that V and J genes could be assigned. A later analysis assigned CDR3 sequences and most-parsimonious VDJ recombination scenarios with the TCRdist pipeline. A later analysis defined each TCR beta chain by its CDR3 amino acid sequence plus V-gene family, and excluded reads lacking a unique V-gene family. To address suspected cross-contamination and a sequencing artifact, a later analysis removed approximately 590 highly shared, low-generation-probability nucleotide sequences. A later analysis calculated a clonal expansion index for each public chain from normalized within-repertoire ranks of inferred template counts. In a later analysis, generation probabilities were computed with a VDJ recombination model fitted to out-of-frame rearrangements, and the resulting probabilities were checked against IGoR. Hypergeometric tests were used in a later analysis to score TCR-TCR, TCR-HLA and TCR-CMV co-occurrence, with a repertoire-size bias correction applied to the TCR pairs. A later analysis estimated false discovery rates by permuting HLA or CMV assignments 20 times. In a later analysis, co-occurring TCRs were grouped with DBSCAN, and TCRdist sequence similarity was added when clustering was performed within HLA-allele-positive subsets. Repertoires with fewer than 30,000 or more than 120,000 public chains were left out of co-occurrence clustering, as were roughly five repertoires with anomalous nucleotide sharing. In its TCRdb copy, this immuneACCESS table keeps in-frame sequences only and misses some clones. Where compared with another copy, unresolved V genes explain less than half of these, and the others have no known cause. The DNA was the basis for D and trimming; V, J and clone size are from that table. A total of about 160,000 clones appear in this sample, 75% to 80% of them only once. The ten largest make up about 0.91% of the sample.

CDR1 and CDR2, per the germline V gene, are LGHNA and YNFKEQ. V is shortened by 3 bases, J by 0 bases, and the region joining them spans 8 bases. From its cysteine to its phenylalanine, the CDR3 spans 14 amino acids. The read is trimmed to its CDR3 DNA, 42 bases read in frame from base 1. The cohort comprised 710 or so healthy bone marrow donors. All cohort members were sampled while nominally healthy, although unrecorded immune exposures were likely present. The donor tested CMV seropositive, placing the donor among the roughly 300 seropositive members of the cohort. Every donor gave a peripheral blood sample, and the peripheral blood mononuclear cells from that sample were used for TCR beta sequencing. The Qiagen DNeasy Blood Extraction Kit was used to extract genomic DNA from the blood cell samples. About this clone itself: The antigen it binds to is not known. It has no much larger one-base neighbor in the sample; base qualities were not kept.

This sequence uses TRBV4-2 and TRBJ1-1; no D segment can be confidently identified. Sequencing was carried out using PBMCs. This TCR derives from a woman aged 45-65 years in good health and CMV-seropositive. The DNA sequence is TGTGCCAGCAGCCAGGGAGATATGAACACTGAAGCTTTCTTT. Its translation is CASSQGDMNTEAFF.